Presented here are 9 T cell receptor beta chains from one specimen sequenced in a study of T-cell memory formation after mild COVID-19. TCRdb ran MiXCR on the 5' RACE reads and lists one entry per CDR3 protein. The sample carries roughly 400,000 distinct CDR3 sequences, 15% to 20% recorded once. Material: PBMCs or a T cell subset sorted from them (not recorded which). The origin of the receptors is a man aged 18 to 29 who had mild COVID-19 (a few samples of this study predate the infection). Cell type and time point are not known.

The sample holds a few counts of this clonotype. The genes are TRBV11-2 and TRBJ1-1; D may be TRBD1 (6 bases). Between the trimmed V and J ends, which lost 3 bases and 0 bases, there was a span of 8 bases. CDR3 size: 14 residues. Germline V gene sequence: CDR1 SGHAT, CDR2 FQNNGV. The CDR3 nucleotides read TGTGCCAGCAGCTTCGGGGGCATGAACACTGAAGCTTTCTTT. As protein: CASSFGGMNTEAFF.

V is TRBV27 and J is TRBJ2-2; D perhaps matches TRBD2 (5 bases). The germline V gene has CDR1 MNHEY and CDR2 SMNVEV (reference sequence). CDR3 length: 14 amino acids. Trimming cost V 5 bases and J 1 base, with 8 bases left between them. The CDR3: CASSESGNTGELFF. The CDR3 coding sequence is TGTGCCAGCAGTGAGAGCGGGAACACCGGGGAGCTGTTTTTT.

This clonotype was observed a handful of times. V and J are TRBV24-1 and TRBJ2-5; D may be TRBD1 (6 bases). The CDR3 length is 14 residues. V was clipped by 9 bases and J by 5 bases, with 18 bases between them. Germline V gives CDR1 KGHDR, CDR2 SFDVKD. CDR3 region: CATGDKKRRETQYF. Here the CDR3 DNA reads TGTGCCACCGGGGACAAAAAAAGGCGGGAGACCCAGTACTTC.

V usage is TRBV12-3 or TRBV12-4 and J usage is TRBJ2-1; tentatively, D is TRBD2 (6 bases). The CDR3 has 14 amino acids. V shed 0 bases and J shed 4 bases, with 7 bases lying between them. The CDR3 coding sequence is TGTGCCAGCAGTTTAGCAGGGACTTACAATGAGCAGTTCTTC. This gives the protein CASSLAGTYNEQFF.

This clonotype was seen repeatedly, ten times or more. The chain couples TRBV19 to TRBJ1-5, with 9 bases that match TRBD1. With 5 bases clipped from V and 2 bases from J, the junction kept 7 bases outside the gene matches. Germline V CDR1 and CDR2: LNHDA, SQIVND (reference sequence). The length of the CDR3 is 16 residues. The CDR3 is CASSATGGGGNQPQHF. The CDR3 DNA sequence: TGTGCCAGTAGTGCCACAGGGGGCGGAGGCAATCAGCCCCAGCATTTT.

The table lists this clonotype with a few counts. The chain has TRBV4-1 and TRBJ2-7; D gene uncertain. V gave up 3 bases and J gave up 7 bases, with 13 bases separating them. This CDR3 has 13 residues. Looked up from germline, CDR1 is MGHRA and CDR2 is YSYEKL. CDR3 region: CASSQEIPGEQYV. The DNA of the CDR3 is TGCGCCAGCAGCCAGGAGATCCCCGGAGAGCAGTACGTC.

The rearrangement links TRBV7-9 to TRBJ1-1; D gene uncertain. The CDR3 is 12 residues long. With 5 bases removed from V and 6 bases from J, the gap between germline ends came to 10 bases. Germline CDR1 and CDR2: SEHNR and FQNEAQ (reference sequence). CDR3 protein: CASSPGGPEAFF. CDR3 bases: TGTGCCAGCAGCCCCGGAGGGCCTGAAGCTTTCTTT.

The chain has TRBV7-9 and TRBJ1-4; TRBD1 might be the D (6 bases). The germline gives CDR1 SEHNR, CDR2 FQNEAQ (reference sequence). This CDR3 comprises 21 residues. Trimming stripped 4 bases from V and 1 base from J, with 28 bases between. The CDR3 region is CASSSYSFQIRDILTNEKLFF. DNA of the CDR3: TGTGCCAGCAGCTCTTACTCTTTCCAGATCCGGGACATCCTAACTAATGAAAAACTGTTTTTT.

This clonotype was detected a few times. The rearrangement links TRBV29-1 to TRBJ1-1, with TRBD1 identical over 9 bases. Looked up from germline, CDR1 is SQVTM and CDR2 is ANQGSEA. This CDR3 comprises 15 residues. V lost 5 bases to trimming and J lost 7 bases; unmatched junction nucleotides: 14. This CDR3 is CSVTGGEPGWGEAFF. Here the CDR3 DNA reads TGCAGCGTTACAGGGGGCGAACCTGGATGGGGTGAAGCTTTCTTT.